This entry lists 31 T cell receptor beta chains sequenced from one sample in a study of blood T cell repertoires in COVID-19. Sequencing used immunoSEQ multiplex PCR; TCRdb keeps in-frame clones, though not all of them. The sample carries about 200,000 clones, about 87% recorded once. Material: peripheral blood. These receptor sequences come from a man aged 60-69 years who had recovered from COVID-19.

This rearrangement joins TRBV29-1 to TRBJ2-1, with D tentatively TRBD2 (6 bases). The CDR3 loop spans 13 amino acids. Between the trimmed V and J ends, which lost 4 bases and 10 bases, there was a span of 17 bases. Per germline, CDR1 SQVTM and CDR2 ANQGSEA. CDR3 nucleotide sequence: TGCAGCGTTGCACTAGCCCGGGGCGGGGAGCAGTTCTTC. Its protein is CSVALARGGEQFF.

This chain uses TRBV23-1 with TRBJ1-1; 7 nucleotides align to TRBD1. TRBV23-1 is sorted into the ORF group, with uncertain function. The CDR3 is 14 amino acids. The ends lost 2 bases at V and 4 bases at J; junction bases unmatched: 4. CDR3: CASSQQGEVTEAFF. The CDR3 DNA sequence: TGCGCCAGCAGTCAACAGGGGGAGGTCACTGAAGCTTTCTTT.

The chain is built from TRBV3-1 (or the pseudogene TRBV3-2) and TRBJ2-3; 7 nucleotides line up with TRBD2. The CDR3 sequence is 19 residues long. Germline trimming cut 1 base from V and 2 bases from J; bases unmatched to any gene: 15. The V gene's germline CDR1 is LGHDT and CDR2 YNNKEL (reference sequence). The CDR3 region has the DNA TGTGCCAGCAGCCAAGTCGTCGGGTTCGTGGGAGGGGTCACAGATACGCAGTATTTT. Protein: CASSQVVGFVGGVTDTQYF.

V gene TRBV9 combines with J gene TRBJ2-5; perhaps TRBD2 as D (6 bases). V dropped 1 base and J dropped 5 bases, with 21 bases sitting between them. Germline V gene data show CDR1 as SGDLS and CDR2 as YYNGEE. This CDR3 has 17 residues. CDR3 sequence (DNA): TGTGCCAGCAGCGTACAGGCGACTAGTTGGGTTGGTGAGACCCAGTACTTC. Protein: CASSVQATSWVGETQYF.

This chain uses TRBV5-4 with TRBJ2-1, with 9 bases aligning to TRBD2. The germline V gene encodes CDR1 SGHNT and CDR2 YYREEE (reference sequence). CDR3 length: 15 residues. Trimming removed 3 bases from V and 5 bases from J; junction bases left unmatched: 6. DNA for the CDR3: TGTGCCAGCAGCTCCAATGGACTAGCGAACAATGAGCAGTTCTTC. It specifies CASSSNGLANNEQFF. Full variable domain (outside the CDR3, taken from reference TRBV5-4 and TRBJ2-1): ETGVTQSPTHLIKTRGQQVTLRCSSQSGHNTVSWYQQALGQGPQFIFQYYREEENGRGNFPPRFSGLQFPNYSSELNVNALELDDSALYLCASSSNGLANNEQFFGPGTRLTVL.

The chain uses TRBV2 and TRBJ2-7, with a tentative D call TRBD2 (6 bases). Germline loops: CDR1 SNHLY, CDR2 FYNNEI. Trimming took off 6 bases at V and 3 bases at J, with 18 bases between the two ends. The CDR3 totals 15 residues. CDR3 region: CASRANYGGHYEQYF. CDR3 DNA: TGTGCCAGCAGGGCAAACTACGGGGGTCACTACGAGCAGTACTTC.

The chain couples TRBV4-3 to TRBJ2-3, with 9 bases fitting TRBD2. CDR1 and CDR2 from the germline V gene are LGHNA and YSLEER. J gave up 2 bases and V 0 bases, and 12 bases lay outside the gene matches. This CDR3 comprises 19 residues. DNA of the CDR3: TGCGCCAGCAGCCAAGAACCTAGCGGGACCTTTGGGGACACAGATACGCAGTATTTT. This encodes CASSQEPSGTFGDTDTQYF.

The gene calls are TRBV5-1 and TRBJ2-2; TRBD1 matches 12 bases. The CDR3 is 17 residues long. Trimming took 0 bases from V and 7 from J; bases not matched to a gene: 7. The V gene's germline CDR1 is SGHRS and CDR2 YFSETQ. The CDR3 sequence: CASSLGSGTGGGGELFF. The CDR3 nucleotides read TGCGCCAGCAGCTTGGGATCCGGGACAGGGGGCGGCGGGGAGCTGTTTTTT.

This clone was detected once. The chain has TRBV5-1 and TRBJ2-7, with no clear D. The CDR3 length is 15 residues. CDR1 SGHRS and CDR2 YFSETQ come from the germline V gene. V was pared by 0 bases and J by 0 bases, with 10 bases between. CDR3 in DNA: TGCGCCAGCAGCTTGGGTAGCCCAAGCTCCTACGAGCAGTACTTC. Protein sequence: CASSLGSPSSYEQYF.

The chain employs TRBV6-2 or TRBV6-3 and TRBJ2-4; no firm D call. The CDR3 runs 15 residues. Trimming took 2 bases from V and 1 from J, leaving 9 bases between them. The V gene's germline CDR1 is MNHEY and CDR2 SVGEGT. Here the CDR3 reads CASSYGHLAKNIQYF. CDR3 in DNA: TGTGCCAGCAGTTACGGGCATCTGGCCAAAAACATTCAGTACTTC.

The chain joins TRBV2 to TRBJ2-7; TRBD1 might be the D (6 bases). CDR3 size: 14 residues. Trimming left V 6 bases short and J 0 bases short, with 12 bases between. The germline V gene encodes CDR1 SNHLY and CDR2 FYNNEI. The CDR3 DNA reads as TGTGCCAGCAGCTCCGGGACATTCTCCTACGAGCAGTACTTC. Amino acids: CASSSGTFSYEQYF.

The V and J genes are TRBV15 and TRBJ2-7; 7 nucleotides agree with TRBD1. Germline V gene lookup returns CDR1 LNHNV and CDR2 YYDKDF (reference sequence). The V gene end was trimmed by 0 bases and the J gene end by 6 bases; junction bases not matched to a gene: 2. This CDR3 spans 13 amino acids. The CDR3 sequence is CATSRDPGGEQYF. The DNA of the CDR3 is TGTGCCACCAGCAGAGATCCAGGGGGCGAGCAGTACTTC.

This sequence joins TRBV13 and TRBJ1-4; 9 bases align to TRBD1. Per the germline V gene, CDR1 is PRHDT and CDR2 is FYEKMQ (reference sequence). V trimming: 4 bases; J trimming: 8 bases; junction bases outside the gene matches: 8. The CDR3 covers 15 residues. The DNA for the CDR3 is TGTGCCAGCAGCTCCAGGGGGGGACAGGGCGAAAAACTGTTTTTT. It specifies CASSSRGGQGEKLFF.

This clone was recorded once. The chain couples TRBV11-2 to TRBJ2-7; D gene ambiguous. CDR1 SGHAT and CDR2 FQNNGV come from the germline V gene. The CDR3 consists of 14 residues. With 1 base removed from V and 0 bases from J, the gap between germline ends came to 7 bases. The CDR3 DNA is TGTGCCAGCAGCTTAGGTTTTAGCTCCTACGAGCAGTACTTC. Protein product: CASSLGFSSYEQYF.

V usage is TRBV27 and J usage is TRBJ1-5; possibly TRBD1 for D (6 bases). Germline V gene sequence: CDR1 MNHEY, CDR2 SMNVEV (reference sequence). This CDR3 is 16 amino acids long. The V end was cut by 2 bases, the J end by 3 bases, with 14 bases between. The CDR3 DNA follows: TGTGCCAGCAGTTTAACCCCGGACAGCCACAATCAGCCCCAGCATTTT. Translating it yields CASSLTPDSHNQPQHF.

The chain employs TRBV14 and TRBJ1-2; D is unclear. V lost 1 base and J 7 bases, leaving 10 bases between the germline ends. This CDR3 comprises 13 residues. Per germline, CDR1 SGHDN and CDR2 FVKESK. The CDR3 sequence: CASSQGIGLGYTF. The CDR3 nucleotides are TGTGCCAGCAGCCAAGGAATAGGACTTGGCTACACCTTC.

The CDR3 reads CASSPRGDRSRVQETQYF. The DNA of the CDR3 is TGTGCCAGCAGTCCTAGGGGGGACAGAAGCCGCGTACAAGAGACCCAGTACTTC. This chain joins TRBV2 and TRBJ2-5, with TRBD1 as a possible D gene (7 bases). The CDR3 is 18 residues long. The germline V and J ends were trimmed by 5 bases and 2 bases, with 24 bases remaining between them. In germline, CDR1 is SNHLY, CDR2 FYNNEI.

The chain recombines TRBV3-1 (or the pseudogene TRBV3-2) with TRBJ2-3; D possibly corresponds to TRBD2 (6 bases). The germline gives CDR1 LGHDT, CDR2 YNNKEL (reference sequence). CDR3 size: 14 residues. V lost 4 bases, J lost 2 bases, and 10 bases lay in between. This CDR3 reads CASSLRDFTDTQYF. CDR3 DNA: TGTGCCAGCAGCCTCCGGGACTTCACAGATACGCAGTATTTT.

This clone was seen a single time. The V gene is TRBV19, the J gene TRBJ2-4, with a weak D call TRBD1 (6 bases). Germline V gene data show CDR1 as LNHDA and CDR2 as SQIVND (reference sequence). This CDR3 contains 17 residues. V lost 4 bases to trimming and J lost 0 bases, with 16 bases between them. The CDR3 protein is CASSNLQGSRAKNIQYF. The DNA for the CDR3 is TGTGCCAGTAGTAACCTACAGGGTAGCCGAGCCAAAAACATTCAGTACTTC.

J is TRBJ2-3 and V is TRBV5-8; no firm D call. This CDR3 has 16 residues. CDR1 and CDR2 (germline): SGHTS, YDEGEE. V was clipped by 1 base and J by 0 bases, with 12 bases between them. The CDR3: CASSLSYGSSTDTQYF. In DNA form, the CDR3 reads TGTGCCAGCAGCTTGTCGTACGGTTCCAGCACAGATACGCAGTATTTT.

The CDR3 protein is CASSILVYEQYF. CDR3 sequence (DNA): TGTGCCAGCAGCATACTAGTCTACGAGCAGTACTTC. The chain is built from TRBV7-9 and TRBJ2-7, with D perhaps matching TRBD2 (5 bases). V lost 5 bases, J lost 3 bases, and 8 bases lay in between. CDR3 length: 12 amino acids. CDR1 and CDR2 (germline): SEHNR, FQNEAQ (reference sequence). Using reference TRBV7-9 and TRBJ2-7 for the parts outside the CDR3, the full variable domain is DTGVSQNPRHKITKRGQNVTFRCDPISEHNRLYWYRQTLGQGPEFLTYFQNEAQLEKSRLLSDRFSAERPKGSFSTLEIQRTEQGDSAMYLCASSILVYEQYFGPGTRLTVT.

This chain joins TRBV5-6 and TRBJ2-3, with D possibly matching TRBD1 (5 bases). The CDR3 loop spans 16 amino acids. CDR1 is SGHDT and CDR2 is YYEEEE in the germline V gene. V was trimmed by 1 base and J by 0 bases, leaving 12 bases between them. In nucleotides, the CDR3 is TGTGCCAGCAGCTTGAGACAGTCCTTTAGCACAGATACGCAGTATTTT. Amino acids: CASSLRQSFSTDTQYF.

This clone was counted only a few times. The CDR3: CSAGGQLEAFF. CDR3 nucleotides: TGCAGTGCTGGGGGACAGCTAGAAGCTTTCTTT. The gene calls are TRBV20-1 and TRBJ1-1; 7 nucleotides align to TRBD1. Germline V gene sequence: CDR1 DFQATT, CDR2 SNEGSKA (reference sequence). The CDR3 totals 11 residues. Losses at the gene ends were 5 bases for V and 8 bases for J; bases not matched to a gene: 5.

The chain has TRBV7-2 and TRBJ1-2; D is unresolved. CDR1 and CDR2 from the germline V gene are SGHTA and FQGNSA. The CDR3 length is 15 residues. Trimming took 3 bases from V and 8 from J, leaving 19 bases between them. CDR3 in DNA: TGTGCCAGCAGCTTCGGTCAACCAGGTGGAGGAGGCTACACCTTC. This gives the protein CASSFGQPGGGGYTF. Looking up the rest from reference TRBV7-2 and TRBJ1-2 gives the full variable domain: GAGVSQSPSNKVTEKGKDVELRCDPISGHTALYWYRQSLGQGLEFLIYFQGNSAPDKSGLPSDRFSAERTGGSVSTLTIQRTQQEDSAVYLCASSFGQPGGGGYTFGSGTRLTVV.

This chain uses TRBV25-1 with TRBJ2-1, with 9 nucleotides matching TRBD2. Germline-derived CDR1 and CDR2 are MGHDK and SYGVNS. The ends lost 1 base at V and 5 bases at J; junction bases unmatched: 6. The CDR3 is 16 residues long. The CDR3 DNA reads as TGTGCCAGCAGTGAATCCCCCCTAGCGGGAAACAATGAGCAGTTCTTC. Encoded protein: CASSESPLAGNNEQFF.

V is TRBV6-5 and J is TRBJ1-1; 8 nucleotides agree with TRBD1. The CDR3 is 15 amino acids. After removal of 1 base from V and 6 bases from J, the junction contained 7 bases not matched to a gene. CDR1 and CDR2 from the germline V gene are MNHEY and SVGAGI. The CDR3 DNA reads TGTGCCAGCAGTTACTTCGCAGGGGGCATAGCTGAAGCTTTCTTT. Amino acid sequence: CASSYFAGGIAEAFF.

This chain links TRBV7-2 with TRBJ1-5; possible D gene TRBD1, 6 bases. CDR3 length equals 16 residues. Per germline, CDR1 SGHTA and CDR2 FQGNSA. With 8 bases removed from V and 2 bases from J, the gap between germline ends came to 19 bases. The CDR3 DNA reads TGTGCCAGCTCGTACAGGGCCTCTTGGGGCAATCAGCCCCAGCATTTT. This sequence encodes CASSYRASWGNQPQHF.

This chain connects TRBV30 to TRBJ2-6, with a possible D match to TRBD1 (6 bases). CDR3 length equals 18 residues. V gave up 1 base and J gave up 0 bases, with 16 bases separating them. The germline CDR1 and CDR2 sequences are GTSNPN and SVGIG (reference sequence). The CDR3 coding sequence is TGTGCCTGGAGTGACCGGCAGGGGCCTTACTCTGGGGCCAACGTCCTGACTTTC. Translation gives CAWSDRQGPYSGANVLTF.

The chain links TRBV30 to TRBJ2-5, with TRBD2 matching over 10 bases. Trimming at V came to 2 bases and at J to 1 base, leaving 10 bases not matched to a gene. The V gene's germline CDR1 is GTSNPN and CDR2 SVGIG (reference sequence). CDR3 length equals 17 residues. As DNA, the CDR3 is TGTGCCTGGAGTCGGACTAGCGGCAAGGGGCTCCAAGAGACCCAGTACTTC. This translates into CAWSRTSGKGLQETQYF. The full variable domain, its missing parts supplied by reference TRBV30 and TRBJ2-5, is SQTIHQWPATLVQPVGSPLSLECTVEGTSNPNLYWYRQAAGRGLQLLFYSVGIGQISSEVPQNLSASRPQDRQFILSSKKLLLSDSGFYLCAWSRTSGKGLQETQYFGPGTRLLVL.

The chain combines TRBV27 with TRBJ1-6; 8 bases align to TRBD1. After removal of 4 bases from V and 6 bases from J, the junction contained 11 bases not matched to a gene. CDR3 length: 17 residues. Germline CDR1 and CDR2: MNHEY and SMNVEV (reference sequence). The CDR3 DNA reads as TGTGCCAGCAGTTGGGACAGGCCGATTACGCCTAATTCACCCCTCCACTTT. Encoded protein: CASSWDRPITPNSPLHF.

The chain combines TRBV28 with TRBJ2-5; TRBD2 might be the D (6 bases). The germline V and J ends were trimmed by 7 bases and 1 base, with 13 bases remaining between them. This CDR3 spans 14 amino acids. Germline CDR1 is MDHEN and CDR2 is SYDVKM. This CDR3 is CASTLSGVQETQYF. For the CDR3, the DNA is TGTGCCAGCACCTTATCGGGAGTCCAAGAGACCCAGTACTTC.